One and the same sample provided the 14 T cell receptor beta chains below, sequenced in a study of blood T cell repertoires in COVID-19. This table comes from immunoSEQ multiplex PCR, and its TCRdb copy is limited to in-frame clones, with some not included. The sample holds under 250,000 clones, 80% to 90% seen once. Sequenced: PBMCs or T cells enriched from blood (not recorded which). Source of these receptors: a man aged 35 to 55 who had recovered from COVID-19.

J is TRBJ2-7 and V is TRBV7-2, with 10 bases that match TRBD2. CDR1 SGHTA and CDR2 FQGNSA come from the germline V gene. V gave up 7 bases and J gave up 4 bases; unmatched junction bases: 4. The CDR3 totals 13 residues. CDR3: CASNLAGAYEQYF. The CDR3 nucleotides read TGTGCCAGCAACCTAGCGGGAGCATACGAGCAGTACTTC.

The chain joins TRBV28 to TRBJ1-5; D gene uncertain. Deletions cut 0 bases from V and 4 bases from J, with 16 bases between. Germline CDR1 MDHEN, CDR2 SYDVKM. The CDR3 runs to 17 residues. DNA of the CDR3: TGTGCCAGCAGTTTATGGGGCGAGACAAGAAGGAATCAGCCCCAGCATTTT. Its translation: CASSLWGETRRNQPQHF.

This chain connects TRBV4-3 to TRBJ2-4; 7 positions agree with TRBD2. This CDR3 has 15 amino acids. Germline assignment: CDR1 LGHNA and CDR2 YSLEER. V lost 1 base to trimming and J lost 7 bases; unmatched junction nucleotides: 7. The CDR3 protein is CASSQVGGEGNIQYF. CDR3 DNA sequence: TGCGCCAGCAGCCAAGTCGGAGGGGAGGGGAACATTCAGTACTTC.

This chain links TRBV30 with TRBJ2-1; 9 positions match TRBD2. The V gene's germline CDR1 is GTSNPN and CDR2 SVGIG (reference sequence). The CDR3 spans 13 residues. V shed 0 bases, J shed 9 bases, and the junction held 3 bases outside the gene matches. The CDR3 DNA reads TGTGCCTGGAGTGTTAGCGGGGGCGCTGAGCAGTTCTTC. Translating gives CAWSVSGGAEQFF.

The chain has TRBV7-2 and TRBJ1-5, with D hard to call. The CDR3 is 13 amino acids. The V gene's germline CDR1 is SGHTA and CDR2 FQGNSA. Trimming removed 5 bases from V and 4 bases from J, with 9 bases in between. In nucleotides, the CDR3 is TGTGCCAGCAGCCTCGGGTATAATCAGCCCCAGCATTTT. This codes for CASSLGYNQPQHF.

The chain couples TRBV7-9 to TRBJ2-1; 14 bases agree with TRBD2. CDR1 and CDR2 from the germline V gene are SEHNR and FQNEAQ (reference sequence). The CDR3 consists of 18 residues. Losses at the gene ends were 7 bases for V and 4 bases for J; bases not matched to a gene: 12. The CDR3 sequence is CASIDLPGLAGEYNEQFF. DNA for the CDR3: TGTGCCAGCATCGACCTACCGGGACTAGCGGGGGAGTACAATGAGCAGTTCTTC.

The V call is TRBV5-1, the J call TRBJ2-7; 8 bases agree with TRBD2. The CDR3 has 15 residues. CDR1 SGHRS and CDR2 YFSETQ come from the germline V gene. The J segment lost 2 bases and the V segment lost 0 bases, leaving 4 bases of the junction unmatched. CDR3 nucleotide sequence: TGCGCCAGCAGCTTGGACGGGGGGGCAACCTACGAGCAGTACTTC. Translating it yields CASSLDGGATYEQYF. The variable domain in full, with the rest retrieved from reference TRBV5-1 and TRBJ2-7, is KAGVTQTPRYLIKTRGQQVTLSCSPISGHRSVSWYQQTPGQGLQFLFEYFSETQRNKGNFPGRFSGRQFSNSRSEMNVSTLELGDSALYLCASSLDGGATYEQYFGPGTRLTVT.

The chain is built from TRBV28 and TRBJ1-4, with 8 bases identical to TRBD1. The J segment lost 6 bases and the V segment lost 8 bases, leaving 8 bases of the junction unmatched. This CDR3 is built from 14 residues. Germline CDR1 reads MDHEN; CDR2 reads SYDVKM. The DNA for the CDR3 is TGTGCCAGCCTAGAGTCAGGGGGCTATGAAAAACTGTTTTTT. Protein sequence: CASLESGGYEKLFF.

This rearrangement joins TRBV7-9 to TRBJ2-5; 9 bases align to TRBD2. This CDR3 has 19 amino acids. Germline-derived CDR1 and CDR2 are SEHNR and FQNEAQ (reference sequence). V was pared by 1 base and J by 6 bases, with 18 bases of the junction left unmatched. CDR3 protein: CASSLVTGEVAGGPKTQYF. The CDR3 coding sequence is TGTGCCAGCAGCTTAGTCACAGGGGAGGTGGCGGGAGGGCCGAAGACCCAGTACTTC.

This clone was seen once. The CDR3 DNA is TGTGCCAGCAGCCGGTCTCGGGACTCTGTTTATGGCTACACCTTC. It is translated as CASSRSRDSVYGYTF. The chain is built from TRBV7-3 and TRBJ1-2; the D gene is possibly TRBD1 (5 bases). V gave up 5 bases and J gave up 5 bases, with 18 bases separating them. Germline lookup yields CDR1 SGHTA and CDR2 FQGTGA. CDR3 length: 15 residues.

CDR3 loop: CASSRGTEPAYEQYF. In nucleotides, the CDR3 is TGCGCCAGCAGTCGGGGGACAGAACCGGCTTACGAGCAGTACTTC. The chain is built from TRBV4-1 and TRBJ2-7, with TRBD1 as a possible D gene (7 bases). The CDR3 totals 15 residues. Germline CDR1 reads MGHRA; CDR2 reads YSYEKL. The V gene lost 6 bases and the J gene lost 4 bases, with 19 bases spanning the gap.

J is TRBJ1-5 and V is TRBV4-1; D is ambiguous. The germline gives CDR1 MGHRA, CDR2 YSYEKL. The CDR3 has 14 residues. V was pared by 3 bases and J by 5 bases, with 11 bases between. CDR3 in amino acids: CASSHTGYDQPQHF. The CDR3 DNA is TGCGCCAGCAGCCACACGGGGTACGATCAGCCCCAGCATTTT.

This sequence joins TRBV10-3 and TRBJ1-4, with TRBD1 as a possible D gene (6 bases). Germline CDR1 and CDR2: ENHRY and SYGVKD. The V end lost 2 bases, the J end lost 7 bases, and 14 bases lay between the germline ends. The CDR3 runs 15 residues. DNA of the CDR3: TGTGCCATCAGTGAGGTACAGGGCTGGGGTGAAAAACTGTTTTTT. Encoded protein: CAISEVQGWGEKLFF.

The rearrangement links TRBV6-2 or TRBV6-3 to TRBJ1-2, with no clear D. The germline V gene encodes CDR1 MNHEY and CDR2 SVGEGT. Trimming removed 6 bases at V and 5 bases at J, with 16 bases between. CDR3 length equals 14 residues. CDR3 amino acids: CASSDTADKYGYTF. The DNA for the CDR3 is TGTGCCAGCAGCGACACGGCAGATAAATATGGCTACACCTTC.